Listed below are T cell receptor beta chains from one sample, sequenced in a study of shared clonotypes between healthy human individuals. Generated by immunoSEQ multiplex PCR, the TCRdb table keeps only in-frame clones and is missing some. The table records about 470,000 clones, roughly 83% of them present only once. The sequencing sample was made of PBMCs. The origin of the receptors is a woman aged 40 to 55 in good health. Some clones in this sample may be carry-over from other donors' samples. Each CDR3 is given with its conserved first and last residue.

V gene,CDR3 protein
TRBV5-4,CASSWALGGGPNDEQFF
TRBV18,CASSPSGRNEKLFF
TRBV21-1,CASSPGGAIPYSYEQYF
TRBV29-1,CSVALTSGNEQFF
TRBV5-1,CASSIDNSYEQYF
TRBV19,CATAGDHQETQYF
TRBV18,CASSTSGRSDTQYF
TRBV5-1,CASRPDSQETQYF
TRBV18,CASSPGRATGELFF
TRBV7-8,CASSLYPDSLMNTEAFF
TRBV2,CASSEERELPYEQYF
TRBV5-1,CASSIRQGSLYEQYF
TRBV25-1,CASSEFSGRSSYNEQFF
TRBV7-9,CASSSRRDEQFF
TRBV9,CASSASGRWNEQYF
TRBV7-9,CASSLPLRTGIYRETQYF
TRBV2,CASSRLDGGSTDTQYF
TRBV7-3,CASSLGSRADTQYF
TRBV28,CASSFAGSYNEQFF
TRBV5-6,CASSLQASSNTGELFF